This T cell receptor (beta chain) was sequenced during a study of cytomegalovirus exposure and HLA in healthy donors. Broader study findings: More clonal expansion characterized HLA-associated TCR beta chains than equally common others in a later analysis. About 87% or about 30% of the time was how often most TCR beta V segments were productive, according to an earlier analysis. A classifier reportedly called cytomegalovirus status with high sensitivity and specificity.

Concerning this clone itself: The antigen is not known.

The study ran its PCR with 60 Vbeta and 13 Jbeta primers. The protocol was immunoSEQ multiplex PCR, while the TCRdb copy is restricted to in-frame clones and leaves out a portion. Of about 130,000 clones listed, roughly 74% are singletons. Germline assignment: CDR1 SGHRS and CDR2 YFSETQ. CDR3 length: 15 amino acids. Unmatched junction bases numbered 3, after V lost 3 bases and J lost 4 bases. The chain employs TRBV5-1 and TRBJ2-2, with TRBD2 identical over 10 bases. Material for sequencing was PBMCs. The clonotype comes from a man aged 35 to 55 in good health and CMV-seropositive. For the CDR3, the DNA is TGCGCCAGCAGCTGGCTAGCGGGAGTCACCGGGGAGCTGTTTTTT. It codes for CASSWLAGVTGELFF.